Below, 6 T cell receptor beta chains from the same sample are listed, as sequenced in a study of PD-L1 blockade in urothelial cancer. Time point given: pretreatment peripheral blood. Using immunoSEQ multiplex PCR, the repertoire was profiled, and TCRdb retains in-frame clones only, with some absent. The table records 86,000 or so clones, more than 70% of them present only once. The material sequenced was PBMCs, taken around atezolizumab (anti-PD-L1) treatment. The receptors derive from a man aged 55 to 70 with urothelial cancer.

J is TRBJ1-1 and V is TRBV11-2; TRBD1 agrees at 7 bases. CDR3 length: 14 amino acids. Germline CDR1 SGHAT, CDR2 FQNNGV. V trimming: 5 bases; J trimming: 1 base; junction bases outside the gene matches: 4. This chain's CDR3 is CASSVRGRNTEAFF. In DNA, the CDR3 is TGTGCCAGCAGCGTGAGGGGGCGGAACACTGAAGCTTTCTTT.

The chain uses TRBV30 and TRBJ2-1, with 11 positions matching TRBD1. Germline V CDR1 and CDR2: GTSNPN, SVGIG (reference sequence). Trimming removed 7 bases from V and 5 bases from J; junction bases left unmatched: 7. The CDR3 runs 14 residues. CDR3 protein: CALDRTGGNNEQFF. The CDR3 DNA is TGTGCCTTGGATAGGACAGGGGGCAACAATGAGCAGTTCTTC. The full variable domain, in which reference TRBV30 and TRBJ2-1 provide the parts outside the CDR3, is SQTIHQWPATLVQPVGSPLSLECTVEGTSNPNLYWYRQAAGRGLQLLFYSVGIGQISSEVPQNLSASRPQDRQFILSSKKLLLSDSGFYLCALDRTGGNNEQFFGPGTRLTVL.

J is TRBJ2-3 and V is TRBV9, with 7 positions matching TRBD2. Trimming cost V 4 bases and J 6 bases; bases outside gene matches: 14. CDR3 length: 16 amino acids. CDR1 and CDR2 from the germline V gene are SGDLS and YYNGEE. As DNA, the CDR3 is TGTGCCAGCAGCTCCCGGTTGATAGCGGGTCCTGATACGCAGTATTTT. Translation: CASSSRLIAGPDTQYF.

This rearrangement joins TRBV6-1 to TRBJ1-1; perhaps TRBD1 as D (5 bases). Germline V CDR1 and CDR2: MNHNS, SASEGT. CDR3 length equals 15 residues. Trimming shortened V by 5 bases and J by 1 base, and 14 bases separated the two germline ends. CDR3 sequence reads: CASSPRGGENTEAFF. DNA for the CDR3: TGTGCCAGCAGTCCAAGGGGTGGGGAGAACACTGAAGCTTTCTTT.

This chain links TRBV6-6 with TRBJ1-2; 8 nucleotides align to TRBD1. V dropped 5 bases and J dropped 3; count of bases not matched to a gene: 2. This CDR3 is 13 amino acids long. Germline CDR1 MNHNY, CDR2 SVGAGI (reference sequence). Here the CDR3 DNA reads TGTGCCAGCAGTCCGGACAGGGACTATGGCTACACCTTC. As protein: CASSPDRDYGYTF.

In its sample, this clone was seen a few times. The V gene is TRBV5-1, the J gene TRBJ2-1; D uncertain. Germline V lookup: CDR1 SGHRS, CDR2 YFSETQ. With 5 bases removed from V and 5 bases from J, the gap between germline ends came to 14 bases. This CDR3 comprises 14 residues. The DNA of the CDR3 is TGCGCCAGCAGTTCTCTTGGCGGCAACAATGAGCAGTTCTTC. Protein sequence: CASSSLGGNNEQFF. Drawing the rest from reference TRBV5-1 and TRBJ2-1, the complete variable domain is KAGVTQTPRYLIKTRGQQVTLSCSPISGHRSVSWYQQTPGQGLQFLFEYFSETQRNKGNFPGRFSGRQFSNSRSEMNVSTLELGDSALYLCASSSLGGNNEQFFGPGTRLTVL.